The 32 T cell receptor beta chains listed next were all sequenced from one sample in a study of vaccination and CD4 T cells after COVID-19. Indicated treatment: roughly 11-day PBMC culture with coronavirus spike peptide pools or control peptides (ViraFEST assay). From the unexposed donor, CD4+ T cells were collected ahead of the COVID-19 pandemic (2011-2018). The Oncomine TCR Beta short-read assay generated sequence data from the DNA of cultured CD4+ T cells. TCRdb ran MiXCR on the PCR reads and lists one entry per CDR3 protein. Of 2,300 or so distinct CDR3 sequences in the sample, 36% were seen once. Their cognate antigens are unknown. The material sequenced was CD4+ T cells from blood, cultured in vitro. These receptors all come from a human donor in good health.

The V gene is TRBV20-1, the J gene TRBJ2-7, with D perhaps matching TRBD2 (7 bases). There are 13 residues in the CDR3. The germline V gene encodes CDR1 DFQATT and CDR2 SNEGSKA (reference sequence). Trimming took 5 bases from V and 4 from J, leaving 15 bases between them. DNA of the CDR3: TGCAGTGCTGGGGGCGCGGGAGTTTACGAGCAGTACTTC. Residues: CSAGGAGVYEQYF.

This clonotype was found a few times. The chain uses TRBV18 and TRBJ1-5; 7 bases map to TRBD1. The CDR3 covers 14 residues. Germline V gives CDR1 KGHSH, CDR2 LQKENI. V lost 6 bases, J lost 6 bases, and 8 bases stayed unmatched. CDR3 amino acids: CASSRQGGSQPQHF. CDR3 nucleotide sequence: TGTGCCAGCTCTCGACAGGGCGGAAGTCAGCCCCAGCATTTT. The full variable domain, completed using reference TRBV18 and TRBJ1-5, is NAGVMQNPRHLVRRRGQEARLRCSPMKGHSHVYWYRQLPEEGLKFMVYLQKENIIDESGMPKERFSAEFPKEGPSILRIQQVVRGDSAAYFCASSRQGGSQPQHFGDGTRLSIL.

The chain combines TRBV20-1 with TRBJ2-7; the D is unclear. Germline V gene data show CDR1 as DFQATT and CDR2 as SNEGSKA (reference sequence). The ends were cut back, 6 bases at V and 2 bases at J, with 11 bases in the middle. CDR3 size: 12 residues. This CDR3 is CSAHAPPYEQYF. In DNA, the CDR3 is TGCAGTGCCCACGCACCCCCCTACGAGCAGTACTTC.

The chain carries TRBV20-1 and TRBJ2-7; D remains ambiguous. CDR1 and CDR2 (germline): DFQATT, SNEGSKA (reference sequence). The CDR3 spans 14 residues. Between the trimmed V and J ends, which lost 6 bases and 6 bases, there was a span of 21 bases. Here the CDR3 DNA reads TGCAGTGCCTCCTCGCTTAGACAAGTTGGCGAGCAGTACTTC. This translates into CSASSLRQVGEQYF.

The chain couples TRBV20-1 to TRBJ2-5; 8 bases are shared with TRBD1. V was clipped by 3 bases and J by 8 bases; unmatched bases: 8. Germline V gene data show CDR1 as DFQATT and CDR2 as SNEGSKA (reference sequence). This CDR3 contains 13 residues. As DNA, the CDR3 is TGCAGTGCTAGTCCCGGACAGGGAGTTACCCAGTACTTC. It specifies CSASPGQGVTQYF.

The genes are TRBV7-9 and TRBJ1-2, with D possibly TRBD1 on 5 matching bases. This CDR3 has 14 residues. The V end was cut by 5 bases, the J end by 6 bases, with 16 bases between. CDR1 SEHNR and CDR2 FQNEAQ come from the germline V gene (reference sequence). For the CDR3, the DNA is TGTGCCAGCAGCCCGGGGACGGTGCTCGATGGCTACACCTTC. Its translation: CASSPGTVLDGYTF.

This clonotype was detected a few times. The V and J genes are TRBV11-2 and TRBJ2-1, with TRBD2 matching over 11 bases. The CDR3 runs to 16 residues. Germline V CDR1 and CDR2: SGHAT, FQNNGV. V shed 5 bases, J shed 3 bases, and the junction held 6 bases outside the gene matches. The CDR3 reads CASSQLAGVFYNEQFF. CDR3 nucleotide sequence: TGTGCCAGCAGCCAACTAGCGGGAGTCTTCTACAATGAGCAGTTCTTC.

This clonotype has just a few counts. The J gene is TRBJ2-3, the V gene TRBV6-2 or TRBV6-3; TRBD2 aligns across 12 bases. The CDR3 is made up of 17 amino acids. CDR1 and CDR2 from the germline V gene are MNHEY and SVGEGT. The trim removed 7 bases at V and 0 bases at J, leaving 8 bases unmatched. The DNA for the CDR3 is TGTGCCAGCACCTTCCGACTAGCGGGGGTTAGCACAGATACGCAGTATTTT. Translation: CASTFRLAGVSTDTQYF.

The V call is TRBV7-2, the J call TRBJ1-2; 7 bases are shared with TRBD1. CDR1 and CDR2 from the germline V gene are SGHTA and FQGNSA. The length of the CDR3 is 15 residues. V gave up 5 bases and J gave up 3 bases; unmatched junction bases: 9. This CDR3 reads CASSPGGQDDYGYTF. Here the CDR3 DNA reads TGTGCCAGCAGCCCAGGTGGACAGGATGACTATGGCTACACCTTC.

There are a few counts of this clonotype. This chain connects TRBV20-1 to TRBJ2-5, with 9 bases fitting TRBD2. Germline V gives CDR1 DFQATT, CDR2 SNEGSKA (reference sequence). V was clipped by 0 bases and J by 5 bases; unmatched bases: 10. The CDR3 has 16 amino acids. The CDR3 spells CSARDIRGGAQETQYF. CDR3 DNA: TGCAGTGCTAGAGATATACGCGGGGGGGCGCAGGAGACCCAGTACTTC.

The CDR3 loop is CASSQHTDEQFF. In DNA form, the CDR3 reads TGTGCCAGCAGCCAACACACTGATGAGCAGTTCTTC. The V call is TRBV4-2, the J call TRBJ2-1; D unclear. Germline V gene sequence: CDR1 LGHNA, CDR2 YNFKEQ. The CDR3 has 12 amino acids. V was pared by 2 bases and J by 8 bases, with 7 bases between.

This chain joins TRBV2 and TRBJ2-7; tentatively, D is TRBD1 (6 bases). V was cut by 10 bases and J by 0 bases, with 10 bases left in between. In germline, CDR1 is SNHLY, CDR2 FYNNEI. This CDR3 comprises 12 residues. CDR3 bases: TGTGCCACAGGCAGGGGCTCCTACGAGCAGTACTTC. Its translation is CATGRGSYEQYF.

This clonotype was found a few times. The chain couples TRBV7-2 to TRBJ1-2, with D unclear. Trimming cost V 2 bases and J 4 bases, with 17 bases left between them. The germline CDR1 and CDR2 sequences are SGHTA and FQGNSA. The CDR3 has 16 amino acids. The CDR3 loop is CASSLSTQTLPYGYTF. The DNA for the CDR3 is TGTGCCAGCAGCTTATCCACCCAGACGTTACCCTATGGCTACACCTTC. The full variable domain, in which reference TRBV7-2 and TRBJ1-2 provide the parts outside the CDR3, is GAGVSQSPSNKVTEKGKDVELRCDPISGHTALYWYRQSLGQGLEFLIYFQGNSAPDKSGLPSDRFSAERTGGSVSTLTIQRTQQEDSAVYLCASSLSTQTLPYGYTFGSGTRLTVV.

V is TRBV6-1 and J is TRBJ2-5; TRBD1 matches 9 bases. The germline V gene has CDR1 MNHNS and CDR2 SASEGT. J lost 3 bases, V lost 3 bases, and 2 bases had no gene match. CDR3 length: 14 amino acids. This chain's CDR3 is CASSDGQGKETQYF. For the CDR3, the DNA is TGTGCCAGCAGTGACGGACAGGGGAAAGAGACCCAGTACTTC.

J is TRBJ2-5 and V is TRBV12-5, with TRBD1 identical over 8 bases. The V gene's germline CDR1 is LGHNT and CDR2 FRNRAP. V lost 6 bases and J lost 5; bases outside the gene matches: 8. CDR3 length: 14 residues. The CDR3 protein is CASGTGGRWETQYF. In nucleotides, the CDR3 is TGTGCTAGTGGCACAGGGGGAAGGTGGGAGACCCAGTACTTC. Complete variable domain (other parts from reference TRBV12-5 and TRBJ2-5): DARVTQTPRHKVTEMGQEVTMRCQPILGHNTVFWYRQTMMQGLELLAYFRNRAPLDDSGMPKDRFSAEMPDATLATLKIQPSEPRDSAVYFCASGTGGRWETQYFGPGTRLLVL.

The chain has TRBV28 and TRBJ1-5, with D possibly TRBD1 on 5 matching bases. Germline loops: CDR1 MDHEN, CDR2 SYDVKM. The CDR3 extends over 17 amino acids. The germline V and J ends were trimmed by 5 bases and 3 bases, with 20 bases remaining between them. CDR3 sequence reads: CASSLNPGIGANQPQHF. In DNA, the CDR3 is TGTGCCAGCAGTCTAAACCCCGGGATAGGGGCCAATCAGCCCCAGCATTTT.

The genes are TRBV7-2 and TRBJ2-3; TRBD2 aligns across 7 bases. The CDR3 consists of 15 residues. In germline, CDR1 is SGHTA, CDR2 FQGNSA. Trimming cost V 5 bases and J 1 base; bases outside gene matches: 6. CDR3 DNA sequence: TGTGCCAGCAGCACCCTTGCGGGGGGCACAGATACGCAGTATTTT. Translated, it gives CASSTLAGGTDTQYF.

The chain has TRBV20-1 and TRBJ2-3, with D unclear. The germline V gene encodes CDR1 DFQATT and CDR2 SNEGSKA (reference sequence). The CDR3 runs 14 residues. Trimming shortened V by 4 bases and J by 2 bases, and 13 bases separated the two germline ends. The CDR3 spells CSAMLLASTDTQYF. In DNA, the CDR3 is TGCAGTGCTATGTTGTTAGCTTCCACAGATACGCAGTATTTT.

The rearrangement uses TRBV7-3 and TRBJ1-6; unclear D gene. Deletions cut 2 bases from V and 7 bases from J, with 6 bases between. Germline CDR1 SGHTA, CDR2 FQGTGA. CDR3 length: 13 residues. CDR3 sequence reads: CASSLLPNSPLHF. CDR3 bases: TGTGCCAGCAGCTTATTGCCGAATTCACCCCTCCACTTT.

The chain links TRBV28 to TRBJ2-7; D is perhaps TRBD2 (6 bases). Trimming took 4 bases from V and 6 from J, leaving 16 bases between them. The CDR3 runs 14 residues. CDR1 is MDHEN and CDR2 is SYDVKM in the germline V gene. CDR3 nucleotides: TGTGCCAGCAGTTCGCCCCACGGGGGTAGCGAGCAGTACTTC. Residues: CASSSPHGGSEQYF.

As for this clonotype: One end of the junction varies from germline; a read error may be responsible. The chain has TRBV7-7 and TRBJ1-3; no firm D call. The CDR3 is 15 residues long. CDR1 SSHAT and CDR2 FNYEAQ come from the germline V gene (reference sequence). CDR3 amino acids: CASSRSLAFGNTIYF. As DNA, the CDR3 is TGTGCTAGCAGCCGTAGCTTGGCGTTTGGAAACACCATATATTTT.

This clonotype was recorded a few times. The rearrangement uses TRBV7-3 and TRBJ2-2, with D unclear. Trimming stripped 5 bases from V and 3 bases from J, with 4 bases between. This CDR3 region has 12 residues. Germline CDR1 reads SGHTA; CDR2 reads FQGTGA. CDR3 DNA: TGTGCCAGCAGCGGGCACACCGGGGAGCTGTTTTTT. This encodes CASSGHTGELFF.

The chain links TRBV6-1 to TRBJ1-1; D is perhaps TRBD1 (5 bases). This CDR3 has 13 amino acids. The V gene's germline CDR1 is MNHNS and CDR2 SASEGT. The germline V and J ends were trimmed by 6 bases and 5 bases, with 13 bases remaining between them. CDR3 coding DNA: TGTGCCAGCAGATGGGGGTTGGCGACTGAAGCTTTCTTT. Encoded protein: CASRWGLATEAFF.

The V gene is TRBV27, the J gene TRBJ2-3; 9 nucleotides align to TRBD2. The CDR3 has 13 amino acids. CDR1 and CDR2 from the germline V gene are MNHEY and SMNVEV (reference sequence). The V and J ends lost 4 bases and 9 bases, in that order; junction bases with no gene match: 5. Written as DNA, the CDR3 is TGTGCCAGCAGTTCGAGGACTAGCGCAACGCAGTATTTT. Its protein product is CASSSRTSATQYF.

The chain couples TRBV15 to TRBJ1-4, with a tentative D call TRBD1 (5 bases). The CDR3 is 15 residues long. The V gene lost 5 bases and the J gene lost 3 bases, with 13 bases spanning the gap. The germline CDR1 and CDR2 sequences are LNHNV and YYDKDF (reference sequence). The CDR3 loop reads CATSSQGAPNEKLFF. As DNA, the CDR3 is TGTGCCACCAGCTCTCAGGGCGCGCCTAATGAAAAACTGTTTTTT.

The chain has TRBV7-9 and TRBJ2-1; 8 bases are a match to TRBD1. V lost 4 bases to trimming and J lost 4 bases; unmatched junction nucleotides: 0. Germline CDR1 and CDR2: SEHNR and FQNEAQ (reference sequence). The CDR3 has 13 amino acids. DNA of the CDR3: TGTGCCAGCAGCTGGACAGGGTACAATGAGCAGTTCTTC. Protein: CASSWTGYNEQFF.

This clonotype has just a few counts. An end of the junction does not agree with germline; a read error may underlie this. This chain links TRBV28 with TRBJ2-2, with 7 bases aligning to TRBD2. This CDR3 region has 12 residues. CDR1 and CDR2 from the germline V gene are MDHEN and SYDVKM. The CDR3 DNA reads TGTGCCAGCAGTTTAACTAGCGCCACGCAGGTTTTT. Protein sequence: CASSLTSATQVF. The variable domain in full, with the rest retrieved from reference TRBV28 and TRBJ2-2, is DVKVTQSSRYLVKRTGEKVFLECVQDMDHENMFWYRQDPGLGLRLIYFSYDVKMKEKGDIPEGYSVSREKKERFSLILESASTNQTSMYLCASSLTSATQVFGEGSRLTVL.

This clonotype came up a few times. CDR3 DNA sequence: TGTGCCAGCAGTTACGACCCCTGGGGCACAGATACGCAGTATTTT. As protein: CASSYDPWGTDTQYF. The chain employs TRBV6-5 and TRBJ2-3; D is unresolved. CDR3 length: 15 amino acids. CDR1 is MNHEY and CDR2 is SVGAGI in the germline V gene. V dropped 2 bases and J dropped 1 base, with 10 bases sitting between them.

J is TRBJ2-5 and V is TRBV5-4, with 7 nucleotides matching TRBD1. J gave up 1 base and V 4 bases, and 7 bases lay outside the gene matches. Germline CDR1 and CDR2: SGHNT and YYREEE (reference sequence). CDR3 size: 15 residues. Here the CDR3 reads CASSPIRQGQETQYF. CDR3 DNA sequence: TGTGCCAGCAGCCCCATCCGACAGGGCCAAGAGACCCAGTACTTC.

To note about this clonotype: The germline gene is not matched at one end of the junction; a read error may be the cause. The V call is TRBV7-9, the J call TRBJ1-4; weak D call: TRBD1 (5 bases). Germline V gene sequence: CDR1 SEHNR, CDR2 FQNEAQ (reference sequence). This CDR3 region has 15 residues. This CDR3 is CASSLARQGREKLLF. The DNA for the CDR3 is TGTGCCAGCAGCTTAGCTCGGCAGGGTAGAGAAAAACTGCTTTTT.

This clonotype turned up a few times. The CDR3 sequence is CSVPGQGTQPQHF. In nucleotides, the CDR3 is TGCAGTGTCCCGGGACAGGGGACTCAGCCCCAGCATTTT. The rearrangement links TRBV20-1 to TRBJ1-5, with 10 bases aligning to TRBD1. The CDR3 is 13 residues long. Germline assignment: CDR1 DFQATT and CDR2 SNEGSKA (reference sequence). Trimming at V came to 7 bases and at J to 6 bases, leaving 6 bases not matched to a gene.

This clonotype was seen a few times. The chain combines TRBV7-9 with TRBJ2-2; unclear D gene. V dropped 8 bases and J dropped 3 bases, with 13 bases sitting between them. Germline-derived CDR1 and CDR2 are SEHNR and FQNEAQ (reference sequence). The CDR3 spans 14 residues. The CDR3 sequence: CASPDQKDTGELFF. CDR3 nucleotide sequence: TGTGCCAGCCCGGATCAGAAAGACACCGGGGAGCTGTTTTTT.